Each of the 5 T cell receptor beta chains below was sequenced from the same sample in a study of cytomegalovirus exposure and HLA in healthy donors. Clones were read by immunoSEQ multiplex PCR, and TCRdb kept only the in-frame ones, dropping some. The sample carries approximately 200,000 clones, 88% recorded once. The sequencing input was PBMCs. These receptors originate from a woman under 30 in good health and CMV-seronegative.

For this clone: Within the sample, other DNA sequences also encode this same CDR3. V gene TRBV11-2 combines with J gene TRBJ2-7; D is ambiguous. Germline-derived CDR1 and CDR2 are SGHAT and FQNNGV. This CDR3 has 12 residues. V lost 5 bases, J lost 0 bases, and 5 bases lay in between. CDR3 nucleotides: TGTGCCAGCAGCCCCAGCTCCTACGAGCAGTACTTC. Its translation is CASSPSSYEQYF.

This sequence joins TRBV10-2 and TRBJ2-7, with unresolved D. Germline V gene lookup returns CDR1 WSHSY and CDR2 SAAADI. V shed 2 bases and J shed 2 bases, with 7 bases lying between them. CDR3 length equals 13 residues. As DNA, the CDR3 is TGCGCCAGCAGTGAGCTCCTTCCCTACGAGCAGTACTTC. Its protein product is CASSELLPYEQYF.

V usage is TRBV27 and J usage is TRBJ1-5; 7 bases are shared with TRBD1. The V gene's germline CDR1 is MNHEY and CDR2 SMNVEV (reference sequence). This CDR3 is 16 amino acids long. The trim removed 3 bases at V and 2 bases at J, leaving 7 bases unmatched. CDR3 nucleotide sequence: TGTGCCAGCAGTTTGGACAGGACCCTTGGCAATCAGCCCCAGCATTTT. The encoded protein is CASSLDRTLGNQPQHF.

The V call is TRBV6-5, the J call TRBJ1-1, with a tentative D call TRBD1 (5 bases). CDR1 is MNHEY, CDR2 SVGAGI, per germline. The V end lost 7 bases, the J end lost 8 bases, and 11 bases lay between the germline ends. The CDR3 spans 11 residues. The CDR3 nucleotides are TGTGCCAGCAAAAACGGGGGGGAAGCTTTCTTT. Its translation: CASKNGGEAFF.

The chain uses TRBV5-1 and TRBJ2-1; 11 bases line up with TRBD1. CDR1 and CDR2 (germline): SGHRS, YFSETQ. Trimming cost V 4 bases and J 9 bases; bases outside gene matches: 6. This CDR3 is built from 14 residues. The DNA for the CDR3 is TGCGCCAGCAGCCCCGGGACAGGGGGGGGTGAGCAGTTCTTC. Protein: CASSPGTGGGEQFF.